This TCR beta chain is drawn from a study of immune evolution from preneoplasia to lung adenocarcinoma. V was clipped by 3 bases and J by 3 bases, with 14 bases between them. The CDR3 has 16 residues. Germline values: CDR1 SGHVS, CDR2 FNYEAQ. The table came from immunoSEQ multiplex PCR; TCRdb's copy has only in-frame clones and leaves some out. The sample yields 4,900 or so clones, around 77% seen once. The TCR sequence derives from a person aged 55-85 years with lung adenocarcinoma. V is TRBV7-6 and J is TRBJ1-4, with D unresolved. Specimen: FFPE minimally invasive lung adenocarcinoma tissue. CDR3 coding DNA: TGTGCCAGCAGCTTGGGTGGCAAAGGTGCTAATGAAAAACTGTTTTTT. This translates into CASSLGGKGANEKLFF. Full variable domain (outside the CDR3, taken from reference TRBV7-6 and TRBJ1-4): GAGVSQSPRYKVTKRGQDVALRCDPISGHVSLYWYRQALGQGPEFLTYFNYEAQQDKSGLPNDRFSAERPEGSISTLTIQRTEQRDSAMYRCASSLGGKGANEKLFFGSGTQLSVL.